This TCR beta chain came from a study of blood T cell repertoires in COVID-19. Produced via immunoSEQ multiplex PCR; TCRdb's table is partial and in-frame only. This sample has approximately 310,000 clones, with around 85% found just once. Germline CDR1 ENHRY, CDR2 SYGVKD. This CDR3 has 13 residues. The germline V and J ends were trimmed by 10 bases and 4 bases, with 15 bases remaining between them. Sequencing was done on a sample of PBMCs or T cells enriched from blood (not recorded which). The receptor was derived from a man aged 25-45 years who had recovered from COVID-19. V usage is TRBV10-3 and J usage is TRBJ2-3; maybe TRBD2 (6 bases). The CDR3 sequence: CARRESGADTQYF. The CDR3 DNA sequence: TGTGCCAGGAGGGAGAGTGGGGCAGATACGCAGTATTTT.